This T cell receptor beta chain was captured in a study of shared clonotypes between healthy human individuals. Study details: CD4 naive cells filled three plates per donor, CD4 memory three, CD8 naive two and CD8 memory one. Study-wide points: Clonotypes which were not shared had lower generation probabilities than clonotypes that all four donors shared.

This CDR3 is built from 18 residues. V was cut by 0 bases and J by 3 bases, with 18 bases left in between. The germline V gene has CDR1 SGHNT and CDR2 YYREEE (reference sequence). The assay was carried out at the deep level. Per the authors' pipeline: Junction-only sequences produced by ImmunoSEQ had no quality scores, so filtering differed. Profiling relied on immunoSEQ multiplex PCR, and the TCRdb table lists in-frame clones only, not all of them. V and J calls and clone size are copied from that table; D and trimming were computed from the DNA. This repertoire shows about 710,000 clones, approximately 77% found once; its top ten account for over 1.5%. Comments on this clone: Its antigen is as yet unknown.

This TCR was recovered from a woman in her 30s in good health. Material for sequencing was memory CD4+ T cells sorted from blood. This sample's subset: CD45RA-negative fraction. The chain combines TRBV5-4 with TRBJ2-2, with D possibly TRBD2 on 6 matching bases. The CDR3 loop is CASSLAGGRDSDTGELFF. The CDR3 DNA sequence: TGTGCCAGCAGCTTGGCCGGCGGGCGGGACTCGGACACCGGGGAGCTGTTTTTT.